The source of this T cell receptor beta chain is a study of glioma-infiltrating T cells. TCR alpha and beta CDR3 regions were amplified from RNA using iRepertoire nested multiplex PCR. One-step reverse transcription and amplification started from roughly 100-400 ng of tissue mRNA or PBMC total RNA. In TCRdb, the multiplex PCR reads were re-called with MiXCR into one record per CDR3 protein. The table has 160,000 or so distinct CDR3 sequences, more than 35% seen once. Points on this clonotype: What it binds is not known. A much larger clone differs from this one at a single base, so this may be a read error.

V lost 8 bases and J lost 4; bases outside the gene matches: 8. This CDR3 contains 14 residues. Looked up from germline, CDR1 is MDHEN and CDR2 is SYDVKM. Study-wide results and caveats: Gliomas, especially low-grade, showed above-expected tissue-blood divergence; non-neoplastic patients showed below. Tissue and blood shared very few CDR3 sequences.

Sequenced: glioma tissue, nonneoplastic brain tissue, or PBMCs (not recorded which). The sequence came from a human donor with low-grade glioma or glioblastoma, undergoing nonglioma brain surgery, or in good health (not recorded which). The chain employs TRBV28 and TRBJ2-1; 7 nucleotides line up with TRBD2. This chain's CDR3 is CASYSTSCYNEQFF. In DNA form, the CDR3 reads TGTGCCAGCTACTCGACTAGCTGTTACAATGAGCAGTTCTTC.